This paragraph covers one T cell receptor beta chain sequence. This sample was taken from a study of blood T cell repertoires in COVID-19. Turning to the study itself: There were acute and convalescent COVID-19 samples, and they came from the United States, Italy and Spain.

Per the original data handling: Scientists estimated how many nucleated cells there were by amplifying reference gene primers. Some clones are missing from TCRdb's copy, which holds only in-frame ones; the method was immunoSEQ multiplex PCR. The V and J calls and clone size come from that table; D and trimming were worked out from the DNA. Of 200,000 to 250,000 clones detected, around 82% appear once; the ten largest clones hold 3% to 3.5%. V was cut by 3 bases and J by 2 bases, with 15 bases left in between. The germline CDR1 and CDR2 sequences are GTSNPN and SVGIG (reference sequence). The CDR3 length is 15 residues.

The clonotype comes from a woman aged 25 to 39 who had recovered from COVID-19. The chain combines TRBV30 with TRBJ2-3; D perhaps matches TRBD1 (5 bases). Sequenced: peripheral blood. CDR3 nucleotides: TGTGCCTGGAGCGCAGACAGCCTTTCCACAGATACGCAGTATTTT. It codes for CAWSADSLSTDTQYF.